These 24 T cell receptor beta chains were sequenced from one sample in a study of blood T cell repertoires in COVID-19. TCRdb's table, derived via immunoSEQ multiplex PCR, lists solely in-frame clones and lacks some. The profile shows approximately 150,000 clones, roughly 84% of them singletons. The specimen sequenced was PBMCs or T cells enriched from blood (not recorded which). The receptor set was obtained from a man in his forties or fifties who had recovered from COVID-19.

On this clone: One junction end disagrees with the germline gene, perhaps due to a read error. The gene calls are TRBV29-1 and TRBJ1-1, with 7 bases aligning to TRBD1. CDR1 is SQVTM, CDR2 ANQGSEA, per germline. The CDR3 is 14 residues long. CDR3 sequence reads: CSTTTGAWNPEAFF. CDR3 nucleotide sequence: TGCAGCACTACCACAGGGGCGTGGAACCCTGAAGCTTTCTTT.

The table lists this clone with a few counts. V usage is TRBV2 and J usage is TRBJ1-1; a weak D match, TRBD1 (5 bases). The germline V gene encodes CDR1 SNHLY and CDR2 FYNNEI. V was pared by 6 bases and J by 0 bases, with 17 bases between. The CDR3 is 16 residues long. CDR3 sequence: CASRGQGPHMNTEAFF. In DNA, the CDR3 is TGTGCCAGCAGGGGCCAGGGTCCCCACATGAACACTGAAGCTTTCTTT.

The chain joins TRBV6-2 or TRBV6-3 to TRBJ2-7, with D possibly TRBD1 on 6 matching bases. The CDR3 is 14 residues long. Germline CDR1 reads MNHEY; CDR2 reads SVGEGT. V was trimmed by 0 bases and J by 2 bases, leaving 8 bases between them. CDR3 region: CASSYSTGPYEQYF. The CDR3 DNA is TGTGCCAGCAGTTACTCAACAGGGCCCTACGAGCAGTACTTC.

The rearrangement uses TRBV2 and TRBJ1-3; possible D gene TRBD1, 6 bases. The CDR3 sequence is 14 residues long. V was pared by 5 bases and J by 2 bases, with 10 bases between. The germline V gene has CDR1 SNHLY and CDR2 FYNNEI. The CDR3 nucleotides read TGTGCCAGCAGTACTACAGGGACTGGAAACACCATATATTTT. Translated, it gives CASSTTGTGNTIYF.

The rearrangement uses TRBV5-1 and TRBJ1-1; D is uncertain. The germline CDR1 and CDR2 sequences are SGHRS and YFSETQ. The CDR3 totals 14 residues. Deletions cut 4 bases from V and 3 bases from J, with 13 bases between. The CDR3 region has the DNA TGCGCCAGCAGCGTACAGAGTTCCCACACTGAAGCTTTCTTT. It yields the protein CASSVQSSHTEAFF.

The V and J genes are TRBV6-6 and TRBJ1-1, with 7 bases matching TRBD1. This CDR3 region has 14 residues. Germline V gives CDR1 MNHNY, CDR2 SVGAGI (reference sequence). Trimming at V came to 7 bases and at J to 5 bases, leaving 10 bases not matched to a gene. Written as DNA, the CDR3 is TGTGCCAGCAAGGGGTCAGGGGGTAGTACTGAAGCTTTCTTT. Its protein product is CASKGSGGSTEAFF.

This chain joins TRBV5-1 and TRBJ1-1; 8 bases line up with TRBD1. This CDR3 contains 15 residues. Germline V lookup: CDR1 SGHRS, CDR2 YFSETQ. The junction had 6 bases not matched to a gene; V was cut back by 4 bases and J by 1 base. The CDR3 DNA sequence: TGCGCCAGCAGCCCGCGTCAGGGGGCGAACACTGAAGCTTTCTTT. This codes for CASSPRQGANTEAFF.

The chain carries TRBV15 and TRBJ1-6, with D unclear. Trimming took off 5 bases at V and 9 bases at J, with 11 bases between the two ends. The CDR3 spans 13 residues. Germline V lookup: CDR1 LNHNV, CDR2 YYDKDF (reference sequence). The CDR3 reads CATSSGFGSPLHF. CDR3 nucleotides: TGTGCCACCAGCTCCGGGTTCGGTTCACCCCTCCACTTT.

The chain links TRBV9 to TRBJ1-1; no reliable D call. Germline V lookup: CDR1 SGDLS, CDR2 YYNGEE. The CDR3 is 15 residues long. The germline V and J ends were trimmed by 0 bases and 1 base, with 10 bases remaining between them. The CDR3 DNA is TGTGCCAGCAGCGTAGACCATCTAGCGAACACTGAAGCTTTCTTT. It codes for CASSVDHLANTEAFF.

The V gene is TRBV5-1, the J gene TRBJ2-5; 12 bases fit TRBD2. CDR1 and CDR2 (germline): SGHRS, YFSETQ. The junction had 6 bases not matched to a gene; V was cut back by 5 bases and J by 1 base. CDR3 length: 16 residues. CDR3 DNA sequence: TGCGCCAGCAGGCCTCTAGCGGGGGGGCCCCAAGAGACCCAGTACTTC. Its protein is CASRPLAGGPQETQYF.

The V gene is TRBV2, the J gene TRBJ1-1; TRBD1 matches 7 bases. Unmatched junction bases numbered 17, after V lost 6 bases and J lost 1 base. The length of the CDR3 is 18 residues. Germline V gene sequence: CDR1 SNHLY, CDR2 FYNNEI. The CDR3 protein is CASSQSPGGIGGNTEAFF. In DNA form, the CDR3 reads TGTGCCAGCAGCCAAAGCCCAGGGGGAATTGGAGGGAACACTGAAGCTTTCTTT.

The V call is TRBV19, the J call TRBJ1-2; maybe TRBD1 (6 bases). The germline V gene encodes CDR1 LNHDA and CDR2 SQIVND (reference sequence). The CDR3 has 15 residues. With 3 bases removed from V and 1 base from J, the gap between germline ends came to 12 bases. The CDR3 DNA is TGTGCCAGTAGTATCCCCCAGGGACATAACTATGGCTACACCTTC. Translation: CASSIPQGHNYGYTF.

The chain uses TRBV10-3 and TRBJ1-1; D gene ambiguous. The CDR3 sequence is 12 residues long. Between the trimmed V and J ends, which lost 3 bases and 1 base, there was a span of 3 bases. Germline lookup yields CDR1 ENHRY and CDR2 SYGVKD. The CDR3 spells CAISDGNTEAFF. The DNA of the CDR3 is TGTGCCATCAGTGACGGGAACACTGAAGCTTTCTTT.

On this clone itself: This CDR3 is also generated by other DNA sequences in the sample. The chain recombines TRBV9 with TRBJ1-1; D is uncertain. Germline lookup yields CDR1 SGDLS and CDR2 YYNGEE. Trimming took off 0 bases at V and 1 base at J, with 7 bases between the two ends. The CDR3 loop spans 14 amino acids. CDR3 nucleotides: TGTGCCAGCAGCGTAGTGGGCACGAACACTGAAGCTTTCTTT. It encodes CASSVVGTNTEAFF. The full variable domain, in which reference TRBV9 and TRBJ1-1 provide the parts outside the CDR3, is DSGVTQTPKHLITATGQRVTLRCSPRSGDLSVYWYQQSLDQGLQFLIQYYNGEERAKGNILERFSAQQFPDLHSELNLSSLELGDSALYFCASSVVGTNTEAFFGQGTRLTVV.

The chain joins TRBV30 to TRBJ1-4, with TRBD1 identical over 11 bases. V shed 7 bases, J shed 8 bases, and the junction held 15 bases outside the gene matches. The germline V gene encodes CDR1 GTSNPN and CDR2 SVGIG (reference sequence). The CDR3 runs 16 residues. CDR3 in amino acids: CASPSSPGTGGEKLFF. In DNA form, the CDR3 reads TGTGCCTCCCCCTCATCCCCGGGGACAGGGGGGGAAAAACTGTTTTTT.

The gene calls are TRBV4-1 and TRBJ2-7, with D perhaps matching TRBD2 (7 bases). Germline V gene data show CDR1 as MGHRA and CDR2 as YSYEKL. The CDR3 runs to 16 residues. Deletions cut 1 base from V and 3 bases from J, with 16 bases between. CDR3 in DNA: TGCGCCAGCAGCCAAGGCCGGGCGGGGGCCTTCTACGAGCAGTACTTC. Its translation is CASSQGRAGAFYEQYF.

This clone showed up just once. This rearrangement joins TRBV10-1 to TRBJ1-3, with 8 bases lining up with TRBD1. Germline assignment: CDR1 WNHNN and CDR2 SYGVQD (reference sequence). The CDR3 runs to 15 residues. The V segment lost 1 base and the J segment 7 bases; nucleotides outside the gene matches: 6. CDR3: CASSEWTGRNNTIYF. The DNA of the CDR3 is TGCGCCAGCAGTGAGTGGACAGGGAGAAATAACACCATATATTTT.

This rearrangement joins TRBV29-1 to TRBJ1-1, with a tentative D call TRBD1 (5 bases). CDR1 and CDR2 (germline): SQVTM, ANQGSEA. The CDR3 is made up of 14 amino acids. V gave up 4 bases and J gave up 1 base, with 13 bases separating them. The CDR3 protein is CSVVRGIQNTEAFF. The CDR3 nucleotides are TGCAGCGTTGTAAGGGGTATCCAGAACACTGAAGCTTTCTTT.

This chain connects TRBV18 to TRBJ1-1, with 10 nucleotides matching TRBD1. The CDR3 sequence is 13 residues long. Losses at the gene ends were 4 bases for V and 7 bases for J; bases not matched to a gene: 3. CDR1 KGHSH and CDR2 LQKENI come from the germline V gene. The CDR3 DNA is TGTGCCAGCTCACACGGACAGGGGGTTGAAGCTTTCTTT. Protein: CASSHGQGVEAFF.

As DNA, the CDR3 is TGCGCCAGCAGCTTGGAAACAGGGGGAAGCTATGGCTACACCTTC. Amino acids: CASSLETGGSYGYTF. V usage is TRBV5-1 and J usage is TRBJ1-2; 8 bases are shared with TRBD1. The germline gives CDR1 SGHRS, CDR2 YFSETQ. This CDR3 has 15 residues. V was clipped by 0 bases and J by 4 bases; unmatched bases: 5.

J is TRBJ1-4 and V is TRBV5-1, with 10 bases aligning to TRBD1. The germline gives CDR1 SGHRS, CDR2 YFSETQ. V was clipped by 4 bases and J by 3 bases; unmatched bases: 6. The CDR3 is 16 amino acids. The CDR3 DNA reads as TGCGCCAGCAGCAAGGGACAGGGGAAAGCTAATGAAAAACTGTTTTTT. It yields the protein CASSKGQGKANEKLFF.

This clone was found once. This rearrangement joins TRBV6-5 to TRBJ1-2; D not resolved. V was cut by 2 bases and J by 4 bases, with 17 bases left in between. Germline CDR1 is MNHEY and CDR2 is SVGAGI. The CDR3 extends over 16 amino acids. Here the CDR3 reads CASSYAETTKVYGYTF. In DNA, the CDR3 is TGTGCCAGCAGTTACGCAGAGACGACAAAAGTCTATGGCTACACCTTC.

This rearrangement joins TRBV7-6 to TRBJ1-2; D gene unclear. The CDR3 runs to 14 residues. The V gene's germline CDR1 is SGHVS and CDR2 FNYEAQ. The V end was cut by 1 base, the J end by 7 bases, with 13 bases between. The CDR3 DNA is TGTGCCAGCAGCTTAGATCGGCGGTCGGCTGGCTACACCTTC. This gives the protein CASSLDRRSAGYTF.

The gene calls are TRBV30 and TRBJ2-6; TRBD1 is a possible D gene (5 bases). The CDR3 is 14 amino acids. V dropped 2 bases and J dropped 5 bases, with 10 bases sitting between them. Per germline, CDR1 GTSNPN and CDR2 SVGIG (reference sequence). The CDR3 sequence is CAWSLDSRANVLTF. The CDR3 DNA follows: TGTGCCTGGAGTCTCGACAGTAGGGCCAACGTCCTGACTTTC.